The 30 T cell receptor beta chains in this list originate from one sample, sequenced in a study of CD8+CD57+ T cells in acquired aplastic anemia. Profiles of TCR beta VDJ and CDR3 were generated from a genomic DNA template. TCRdb re-called the reads through MiXCR, storing one row per CDR3 protein. The repertoire holds 400,000 to 500,000 distinct CDR3 sequences, about 70% seen once, with approximately 4% in the top ten. The sample consisted of sorted CD4+, CD8+, or CD8+CD57+ T cells (not recorded which) from PBMCs. The receptors were sampled from a human donor in good health, serving as a control.

The chain uses TRBV2 and TRBJ1-1; no clear D. CDR3 size: 12 residues. Germline CDR1 SNHLY, CDR2 FYNNEI. V was cut by 8 bases and J by 5 bases, with 12 bases left in between. The CDR3 is CASHRSGTEAFF. The CDR3 nucleotides are TGTGCCAGCCATAGGTCGGGGACTGAAGCTTTCTTT.

V is TRBV29-1 and J is TRBJ2-3, with 7 bases that match TRBD2. The trim removed 5 bases at V and 12 bases at J, leaving 14 bases unmatched. The V gene's germline CDR1 is SQVTM and CDR2 ANQGSEA. The CDR3 loop spans 13 amino acids. The CDR3 is CSVPGRLDQTQYF. The DNA of the CDR3 is TGCAGCGTTCCCGGGAGGTTGGATCAGACCCAGTATTTT.

A remark on this clonotype: One end of the junction varies from germline; a read error may be responsible. The chain links TRBV6-4 to TRBJ2-3; D is ambiguous. CDR3 size: 16 residues. Germline CDR1 reads MRHNA; CDR2 reads SNTAGT. The CDR3, as DNA: TGTGCCAGCAGACTCCGACAAACTGGGTACACAGATGCGCAGTATTTT. Translating it yields CASRLRQTGYTDAQYF.

This clonotype has a count of ten or more. The gene calls are TRBV20-1 and TRBJ2-7; perhaps TRBD1 as D (5 bases). CDR1 DFQATT and CDR2 SNEGSKA come from the germline V gene (reference sequence). The CDR3 is made up of 11 amino acids. V was pared by 5 bases and J by 7 bases, with 12 bases between. The CDR3 coding sequence is TGCAGTGCTCCAGGGCTATCGGAGCAGTACTTC. Translated: CSAPGLSEQYF.

Comments on this clonotype: This CDR3 is missing its conserved last phenylalanine or tryptophan, likely due to a read error. No DNA is shown, since the ends of the CDR3 on it are uncertain; the CDR3 is the one TCRdb lists. The genes are TRBV7-9 and TRBJ1-1. Germline CDR1 SEHNR, CDR2 FQNEAQ (reference sequence). Inclusive of both ends, the CDR3 amounts to 13 amino acids. The CDR3 is CASRSGRTTYEQY.

This clonotype was counted many times. V usage is TRBV30 and J usage is TRBJ2-7; 7 bases are shared with TRBD2. V was clipped by 3 bases and J by 7 bases; unmatched bases: 6. This CDR3 comprises 12 residues. Germline assignment: CDR1 GTSNPN and CDR2 SVGIG (reference sequence). The CDR3, as DNA: TGTGCCTGGAGGACCGGGAGGAGGGAGCAGTACTTC. It codes for CAWRTGRREQYF.

This sequence joins TRBV25-1 and TRBJ2-7; 10 nucleotides match TRBD1. The J call is in doubt because the DNA end fits TRBJ2-1 better. CDR1 and CDR2 from the germline V gene are MGHDK and SYGVNS. CDR3 length: 15 residues. This chain's CDR3 is CASTRRTGGGYEQFF. The CDR3 DNA reads TGTGCCAGCACACGGCGGACAGGGGGGGGGTACGAGCAGTTCTTC.

J is TRBJ2-6 and V is TRBV19; D not resolved. Germline V gene data show CDR1 as LNHDA and CDR2 as SQIVND (reference sequence). V was clipped by 1 base and J by 5 bases, with 3 bases between them. There are 13 residues in the CDR3. CDR3 residues: CASSIVWANVLTF. CDR3 nucleotides: TGTGCCAGTAGTATAGTTTGGGCCAACGTCCTGACTTTC.

This clonotype was counted many times. The chain uses TRBV20-1 and TRBJ1-1; D call uncertain. The germline gives CDR1 DFQATT, CDR2 SNEGSKA (reference sequence). V shed 2 bases and J shed 3 bases, with 13 bases lying between them. This CDR3 has 14 residues. The CDR3 region is CSARNPGRDTEAFF. As DNA, the CDR3 is TGCAGTGCTAGAAATCCGGGGAGGGACACTGAAGCTTTCTTT.

V usage is TRBV11-2 and J usage is TRBJ1-2, with D perhaps TRBD1 (6 bases). V dropped 4 bases and J dropped 4 bases, with 13 bases sitting between them. From germline, CDR1 is SGHAT and CDR2 FQNNGV. CDR3 length: 14 amino acids. As DNA, the CDR3 is TGTGCCAGCAGCTGGGGGGACACCGGCTATGGCTACACCTTC. Translation gives CASSWGDTGYGYTF.

The chain joins TRBV2 to TRBJ2-7; D is undetermined. The CDR3 spans 13 residues. The V gene lost 6 bases and the J gene lost 2 bases, with 11 bases spanning the gap. Germline values: CDR1 SNHLY, CDR2 FYNNEI. CDR3 sequence: CASRTVDPYEQYF. DNA for the CDR3: TGTGCCAGCAGGACTGTAGATCCCTACGAGCAGTACTTC.

This clonotype was observed at least ten times. The chain has TRBV4-2 and TRBJ2-5; D gene uncertain. The CDR3 extends over 13 amino acids. From germline, CDR1 is LGHNA and CDR2 YNFKEQ. V was trimmed by 2 bases and J by 5 bases, leaving 9 bases between them. This chain's CDR3 is CASSQSTRETQYF. In nucleotides, the CDR3 is TGTGCCAGCAGCCAATCGACTCGGGAGACCCAGTACTTC.

The table lists this clonotype with many counts. V is TRBV10-3 and J is TRBJ1-2, with D maybe TRBD1 (5 bases). The length of the CDR3 is 15 residues. Germline values: CDR1 ENHRY, CDR2 SYGVKD. Trimming left V 3 bases short and J 0 bases short, with 11 bases between. In DNA, the CDR3 is TGTGCCATCAGTGACCCCCGGGGGGCTAACTATGGCTACACCTTC. Its protein product is CAISDPRGANYGYTF.

The J gene is TRBJ2-1, the V gene TRBV7-9, with 8 nucleotides matching TRBD1. Germline V lookup: CDR1 SEHNR, CDR2 FQNEAQ (reference sequence). The CDR3 totals 15 residues. Losses at the gene ends were 3 bases for V and 16 bases for J; bases not matched to a gene: 17. The CDR3 is CASSFGAGRGLTYFF. CDR3 DNA: TGTGCCAGCAGCTTCGGGGCGGGCAGGGGGCTAACCTACTTCTTC.

This clonotype was detected many times. This rearrangement joins TRBV6-6 to TRBJ2-3, with 7 bases lining up with TRBD1. CDR1 and CDR2 from the germline V gene are MNHNY and SVGAGI (reference sequence). V gave up 6 bases and J gave up 4 bases; unmatched junction bases: 7. The CDR3 spans 14 residues. CDR3 sequence: CASRTRDSSDTQYF. The DNA of the CDR3 is TGTGCCAGCAGGACCCGGGACAGCTCAGATACGCAGTATTTT.

The chain is built from TRBV6-2 or TRBV6-3 and TRBJ2-3, with D maybe TRBD1 (6 bases). This CDR3 is built from 12 residues. Trimming took off 2 bases at V and 11 bases at J, with 11 bases between the two ends. CDR1 is MNHEY, CDR2 SVGEGT, per germline. CDR3 DNA: TGTGCCAGCAGTTACCTGCAGGGGAGGCAGTATTTT. Translation gives CASSYLQGRQYF.

The V and J genes are TRBV9 and TRBJ2-7, with 8 bases identical to TRBD1. Germline trimming cut 4 bases from V and 11 bases from J; bases unmatched to any gene: 17. Germline CDR1 reads SGDLS; CDR2 reads YYNGEE. The CDR3 loop spans 15 amino acids. CDR3 residues: CASSLTTTGVADKYF. CDR3 nucleotide sequence: TGTGCCAGCAGCCTAACCACGACAGGGGTCGCCGACAAGTACTTC.

J is TRBJ1-1 and V is TRBV19; unclear D gene. The V gene lost 3 bases and the J gene lost 4 bases, with 9 bases spanning the gap. Germline V gene data show CDR1 as LNHDA and CDR2 as SQIVND (reference sequence). CDR3 length: 13 amino acids. The CDR3 sequence is CASSMARTTEAFF. CDR3 sequence (DNA): TGTGCCAGTAGTATGGCGAGGACCACTGAAGCTTTCTTT.

In this sample, this clonotype turned up many times. J is TRBJ1-1 and V is TRBV7-8; 8 bases fit TRBD1. This CDR3 has 17 amino acids. V lost 5 bases to trimming and J lost 0 bases; unmatched junction nucleotides: 11. Germline V gene lookup returns CDR1 SGHVS and CDR2 FQNEAQ. CDR3 sequence (DNA): TGTGCCAGCAGCCGAGGGGGGGACAGGCCCATGAACACTGAAGCTTTCTTT. It is translated as CASSRGGDRPMNTEAFF.

The J gene is TRBJ2-2, the V gene TRBV5-1, with D uncertain. CDR3 size: 14 residues. V shed 5 bases and J shed 6 bases, with 14 bases lying between them. Germline V lookup: CDR1 SGHRS, CDR2 YFSETQ. The CDR3 loop is CASRTRCTSGELFF. CDR3 nucleotide sequence: TGCGCCAGCAGGACAAGGTGCACCTCCGGGGAGCTGTTTTTT.

This CDR3 reads CASSFSTAAFF. Here the CDR3 DNA reads TGTGCCAGCAGCTTCTCCACTGCCGCTTTCTTT. The chain recombines TRBV7-9 with TRBJ2-5; D uncertain. The J call may be in error: the DNA end matches TRBJ1-1 better. The CDR3 has 11 residues. Germline lookup yields CDR1 SEHNR and CDR2 FQNEAQ (reference sequence).

This clonotype was detected only once. The gene calls are TRBV20-1 and TRBJ1-1, with TRBD1 matching over 7 bases. This CDR3 is built from 16 residues. Germline V CDR1 and CDR2: DFQATT, SNEGSKA (reference sequence). After removal of 5 bases from V and 3 bases from J, the junction contained 15 bases not matched to a gene. In DNA, the CDR3 is TGCAGTGCTCAGCGTACAGGGGACGGAGGGTACACTGAAGCTTTCTTT. This sequence encodes CSAQRTGDGGYTEAFF.

In its sample, this clonotype was seen many times. The V gene is TRBV7-9, the J gene TRBJ1-1; weak D call: TRBD1 (5 bases). This CDR3 comprises 14 residues. Germline CDR1 and CDR2: SEHNR and FQNEAQ (reference sequence). The V gene lost 3 bases and the J gene lost 7 bases, with 15 bases spanning the gap. CDR3 sequence (DNA): TGTGCCAGCAGCTTCGGAGGCGGGGCAAGTGAAGCTTTCTTT. Its protein is CASSFGGGASEAFF.

This rearrangement joins TRBV12-3 or TRBV12-4 to TRBJ1-1; D not certain. Trimming cost V 3 bases and J 2 bases, with 10 bases left between them. The CDR3 totals 14 residues. The CDR3 bases are TGTGCCAGCAGTTTTTCTGGGATTAACACTGAAGCTTTCTTT. Its translation is CASSFSGINTEAFF.

This clonotype was detected many times. The chain is built from TRBV20-1 and TRBJ1-1; D unresolved. This CDR3 region has 16 residues. Trimming pared 6 bases from V and 0 bases from J, leaving 20 bases between. CDR1 DFQATT and CDR2 SNEGSKA come from the germline V gene (reference sequence). CDR3 region: CSARPLRLFVNTEAFF. The CDR3, as DNA: TGCAGTGCCCGACCCCTCCGACTATTTGTGAACACTGAAGCTTTCTTT.

The V and J genes are TRBV10-2 and TRBJ2-5; the D gene could be TRBD1 or TRBD2 (7 bases each). The length of the CDR3 is 14 residues. CDR1 is WSHSY and CDR2 is SAAADI in the germline V gene. The V gene lost 7 bases and the J gene lost 3 bases, with 15 bases spanning the gap. Here the CDR3 reads CASIQGGHEETQYF. The CDR3 DNA follows: TGCGCCAGCATCCAGGGGGGGCACGAAGAGACCCAGTACTTC.

This clonotype occurred many times. The CDR3 protein is CASSPLGSGNTIYF. The DNA of the CDR3 is TGTGCCAGCAGCCCCCTGGGCTCTGGAAACACCATATATTTT. V and J are TRBV25-1 and TRBJ1-3; D remains unclear. Germline-derived CDR1 and CDR2 are MGHDK and SYGVNS. Trimming took 6 bases from V and 0 from J, leaving 9 bases between them. This CDR3 is built from 14 residues.

The V and J genes are TRBV7-2 and TRBJ2-7; 7 nucleotides agree with TRBD2. Trimming removed 4 bases from V and 12 bases from J; junction bases left unmatched: 15. Per the germline V gene, CDR1 is SGHTA and CDR2 is FQGNSA. This CDR3 is built from 14 residues. CDR3: CASSSLGRVPETYF. CDR3 DNA sequence: TGTGCCAGCAGCTCATTAGGGAGGGTGCCCGAGACGTACTTC.

The chain joins TRBV10-3 to TRBJ2-7; TRBD1 or TRBD2 may be the D gene (5 bases each). Germline assignment: CDR1 ENHRY and CDR2 SYGVKD. The CDR3 runs 14 residues. CDR3 sequence: CATITGPVSYEQCV. As DNA, the CDR3 is TGTGCCACGATCACGGGGCCCGTATCCTACGAGCAGTGCGTT.

The chain joins TRBV5-1 to TRBJ1-6; D perhaps matches TRBD1 (5 bases). This CDR3 has 24 amino acids. CDR1 and CDR2 from the germline V gene are SGHRS and YFSETQ. V was pared by 2 bases and J by 2 bases, with 35 bases between. The CDR3 sequence is CASSFYVCSAIVPGLNPYNSPLHF. The CDR3 bases are TGCGCCAGCAGCTTCTATGTCTGCAGTGCAATCGTTCCGGGACTGAACCCCTATAATTCACCCCTCCACTTT.